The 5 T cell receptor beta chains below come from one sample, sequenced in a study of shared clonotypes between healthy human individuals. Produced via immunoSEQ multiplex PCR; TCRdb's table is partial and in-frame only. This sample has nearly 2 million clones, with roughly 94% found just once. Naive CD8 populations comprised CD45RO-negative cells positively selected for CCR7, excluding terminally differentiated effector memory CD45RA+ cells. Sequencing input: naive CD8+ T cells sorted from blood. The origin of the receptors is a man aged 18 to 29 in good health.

The CDR3 loop reads CASSLGGLAQYF. CDR3 DNA: TGTGCCAGCAGCTTGGGCGGTCTCGCGCAGTATTTT. The chain has TRBV13 and TRBJ2-3; D remains unclear. Germline V CDR1 and CDR2: PRHDT, FYEKMQ (reference sequence). The germline V and J ends were trimmed by 3 bases and 10 bases, with 11 bases remaining between them. There are 12 residues in the CDR3.

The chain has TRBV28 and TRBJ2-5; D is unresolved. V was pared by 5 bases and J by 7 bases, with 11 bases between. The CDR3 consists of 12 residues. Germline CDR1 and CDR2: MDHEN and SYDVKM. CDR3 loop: CASSTFSLTQYF. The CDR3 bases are TGTGCCAGCAGTACCTTTTCGCTGACCCAGTACTTC. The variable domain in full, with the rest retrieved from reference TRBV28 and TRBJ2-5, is DVKVTQSSRYLVKRTGEKVFLECVQDMDHENMFWYRQDPGLGLRLIYFSYDVKMKEKGDIPEGYSVSREKKERFSLILESASTNQTSMYLCASSTFSLTQYFGPGTRLLVL.

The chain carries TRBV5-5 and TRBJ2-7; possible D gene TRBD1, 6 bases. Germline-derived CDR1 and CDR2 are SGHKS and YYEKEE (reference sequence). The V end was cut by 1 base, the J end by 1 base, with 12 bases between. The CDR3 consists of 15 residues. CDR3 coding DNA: TGTGCCAGCAGCTTGTGGGCAGGGGAATCCTACGAGCAGTACTTC. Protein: CASSLWAGESYEQYF.

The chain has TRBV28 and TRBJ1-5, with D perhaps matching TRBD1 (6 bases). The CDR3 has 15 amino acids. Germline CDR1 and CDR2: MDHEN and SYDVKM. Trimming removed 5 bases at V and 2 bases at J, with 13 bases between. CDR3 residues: CASSHREWGNQPQHF. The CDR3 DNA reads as TGTGCCAGCAGTCACAGGGAGTGGGGCAATCAGCCCCAGCATTTT.

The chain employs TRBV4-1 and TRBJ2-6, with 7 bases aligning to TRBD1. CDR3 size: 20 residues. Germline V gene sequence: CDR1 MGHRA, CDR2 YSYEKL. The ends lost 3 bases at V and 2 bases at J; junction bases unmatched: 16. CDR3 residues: CASSQTIPGQRHPGANVLTF. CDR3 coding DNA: TGCGCCAGCAGCCAGACGATCCCGGGACAGCGGCACCCTGGGGCCAACGTCCTGACTTTC.